This T cell receptor (beta chain) was captured by sequencing in a study of identical twins' blood T cells. Study results and limitations: Twins reportedly had markedly more similar V usage than unrelated donors, even among out-of-frame TCRbeta clonotypes.

The donors were healthy female monozygous twins, three pairs in total. Regarding this clonotype: Antigen specificity is unknown. This may stem from a read error, because a much larger clone lies one nucleotide away.

Both ends of each TCR cDNA library bore sample-specific barcodes. TCRdb reprocessed the 5' RACE reads via MiXCR and lists one record per CDR3 protein. The sample has 300,000 to 400,000 distinct CDR3 sequences, 25% to 35% seen once. The CDR3 totals 13 residues. Between the trimmed V and J ends, which lost 2 bases and 8 bases, there was a span of 13 bases. Germline V gene data show CDR1 as SQVTM and CDR2 as ANQGSEA. The V and J genes are TRBV29-1 and TRBJ2-1; the D gene is possibly TRBD2 (5 bases). This clonotype was sampled from a woman aged 18-49 years in good health. The sample was PBMCs. The CDR3 DNA follows: TGCAGCGTTGAAAGGGAAAGCGGATATGAGCAGTTCTTC. Translating it yields CSVERESGYEQFF.